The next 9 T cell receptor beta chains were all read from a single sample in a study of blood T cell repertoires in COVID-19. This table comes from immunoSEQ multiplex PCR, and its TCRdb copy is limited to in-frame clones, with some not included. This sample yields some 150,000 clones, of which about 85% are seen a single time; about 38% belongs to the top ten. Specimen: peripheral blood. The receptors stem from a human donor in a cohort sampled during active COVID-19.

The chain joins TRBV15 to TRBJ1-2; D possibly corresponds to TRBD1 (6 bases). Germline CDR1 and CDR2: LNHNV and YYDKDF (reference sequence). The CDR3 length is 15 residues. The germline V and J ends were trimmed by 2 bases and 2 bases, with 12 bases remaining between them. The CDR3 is CATSRPDGQNYGYTF. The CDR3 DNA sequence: TGTGCCACCAGCAGACCTGACGGACAGAACTATGGCTACACCTTC.

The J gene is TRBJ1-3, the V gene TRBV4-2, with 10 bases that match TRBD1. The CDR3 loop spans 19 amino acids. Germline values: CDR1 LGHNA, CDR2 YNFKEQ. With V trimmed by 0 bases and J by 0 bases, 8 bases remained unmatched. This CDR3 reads CASSQDGQGVTNSGNTIYF. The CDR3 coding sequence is TGTGCCAGCAGCCAAGATGGACAGGGGGTGACCAACTCTGGAAACACCATATATTTT.

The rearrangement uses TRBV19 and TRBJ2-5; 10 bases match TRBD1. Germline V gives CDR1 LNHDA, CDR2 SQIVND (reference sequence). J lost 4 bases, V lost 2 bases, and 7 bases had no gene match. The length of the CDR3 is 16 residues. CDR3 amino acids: CASSIKDRGLVETQYF. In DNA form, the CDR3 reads TGTGCCAGTAGTATAAAAGACAGGGGGCTAGTAGAGACCCAGTACTTC.

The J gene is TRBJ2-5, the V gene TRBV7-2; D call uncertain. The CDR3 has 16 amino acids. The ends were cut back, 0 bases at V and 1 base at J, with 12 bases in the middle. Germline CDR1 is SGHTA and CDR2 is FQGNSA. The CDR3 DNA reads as TGTGCCAGCAGCTTAGCAGCAGGCGCACTCCAAGAGACCCAGTACTTC. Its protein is CASSLAAGALQETQYF.

In nucleotides, the CDR3 is TGTGCCAGCGATCGCCAGGGATTGAGTCAGCCCCAGCATTTT. This encodes CASDRQGLSQPQHF. V gene TRBV6-5 combines with J gene TRBJ1-5; D may be TRBD1 (5 bases). Trimming shortened V by 8 bases and J by 6 bases, and 17 bases separated the two germline ends. CDR3 length equals 14 residues. Germline V gene sequence: CDR1 MNHEY, CDR2 SVGAGI.

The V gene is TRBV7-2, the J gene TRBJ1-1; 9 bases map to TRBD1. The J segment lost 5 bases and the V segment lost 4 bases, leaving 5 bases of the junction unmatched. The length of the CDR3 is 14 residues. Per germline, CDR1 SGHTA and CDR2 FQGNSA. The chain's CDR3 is CASSSGQGWTEAFF. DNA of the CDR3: TGTGCCAGCAGCTCCGGACAGGGGTGGACTGAAGCTTTCTTT.

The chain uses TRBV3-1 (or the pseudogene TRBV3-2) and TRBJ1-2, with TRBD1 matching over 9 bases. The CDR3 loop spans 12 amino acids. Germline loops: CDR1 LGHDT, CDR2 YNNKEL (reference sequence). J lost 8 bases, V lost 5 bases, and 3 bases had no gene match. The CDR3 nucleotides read TGTGCCAGCAGCGGGACAGGGAGAGGCTACACCTTC. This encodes CASSGTGRGYTF.

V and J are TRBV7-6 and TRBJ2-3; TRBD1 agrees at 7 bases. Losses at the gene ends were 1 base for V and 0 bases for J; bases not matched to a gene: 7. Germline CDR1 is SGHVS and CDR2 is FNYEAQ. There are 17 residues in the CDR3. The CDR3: CASSLDRGLSSTDTQYF. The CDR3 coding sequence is TGTGCCAGCAGCTTAGATAGGGGGCTGTCGAGCACAGATACGCAGTATTTT.

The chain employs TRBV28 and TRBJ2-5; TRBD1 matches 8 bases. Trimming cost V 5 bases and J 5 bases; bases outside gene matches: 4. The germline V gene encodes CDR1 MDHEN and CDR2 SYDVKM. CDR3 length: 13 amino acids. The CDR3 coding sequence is TGTGCCAGCAGTCCAGGGGGCAGGGAGACCCAGTACTTC. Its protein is CASSPGGRETQYF.